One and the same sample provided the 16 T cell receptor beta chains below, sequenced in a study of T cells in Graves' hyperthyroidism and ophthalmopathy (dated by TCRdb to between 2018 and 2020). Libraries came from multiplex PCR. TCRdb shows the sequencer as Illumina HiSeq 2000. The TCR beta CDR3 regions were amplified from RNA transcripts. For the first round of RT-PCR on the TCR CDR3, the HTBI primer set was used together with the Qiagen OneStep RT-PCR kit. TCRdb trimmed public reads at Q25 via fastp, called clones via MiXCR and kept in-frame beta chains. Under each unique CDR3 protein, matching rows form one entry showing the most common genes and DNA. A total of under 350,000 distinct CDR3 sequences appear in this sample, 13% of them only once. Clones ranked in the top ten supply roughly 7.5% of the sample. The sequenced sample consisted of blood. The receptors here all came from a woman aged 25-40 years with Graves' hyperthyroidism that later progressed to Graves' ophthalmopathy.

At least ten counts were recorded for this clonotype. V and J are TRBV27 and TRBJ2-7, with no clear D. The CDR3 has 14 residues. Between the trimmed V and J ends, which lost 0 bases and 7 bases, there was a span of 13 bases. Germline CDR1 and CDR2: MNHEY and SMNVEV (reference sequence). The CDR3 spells CASSLSQDPSEQYF. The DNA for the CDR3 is TGTGCCAGCAGTTTATCGCAAGACCCCTCGGAGCAGTACTTC.

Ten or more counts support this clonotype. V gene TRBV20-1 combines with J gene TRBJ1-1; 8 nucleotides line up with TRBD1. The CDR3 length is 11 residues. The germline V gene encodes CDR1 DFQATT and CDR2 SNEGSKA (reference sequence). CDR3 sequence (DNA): TGCTGTCGCTCGACAGGGGCTGAAGCTTTCTTT. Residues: CCRSTGAEAFF.

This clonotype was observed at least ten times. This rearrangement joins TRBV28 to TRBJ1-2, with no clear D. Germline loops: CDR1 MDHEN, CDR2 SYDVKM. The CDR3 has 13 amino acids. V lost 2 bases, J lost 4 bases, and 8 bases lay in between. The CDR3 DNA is TGTGCCAGCAGTTTACTTGTCCTCTATGGCTACACCTTC. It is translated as CASSLLVLYGYTF.

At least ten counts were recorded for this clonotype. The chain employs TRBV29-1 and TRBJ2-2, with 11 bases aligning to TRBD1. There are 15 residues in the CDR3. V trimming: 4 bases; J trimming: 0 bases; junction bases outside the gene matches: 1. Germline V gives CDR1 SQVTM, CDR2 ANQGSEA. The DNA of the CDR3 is TGCAGCGTTGGGACAGGGGGCTCGAACACCGGGGAGCTGTTTTTT. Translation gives CSVGTGGSNTGELFF.

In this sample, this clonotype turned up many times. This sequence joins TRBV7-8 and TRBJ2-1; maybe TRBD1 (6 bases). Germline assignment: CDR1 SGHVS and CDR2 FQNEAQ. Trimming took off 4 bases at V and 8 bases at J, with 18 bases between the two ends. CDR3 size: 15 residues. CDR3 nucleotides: TGTGCCAGCAGCTCCTCCCCCGGACAGTGGGATGAGCAGTTCTTC. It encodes CASSSSPGQWDEQFF. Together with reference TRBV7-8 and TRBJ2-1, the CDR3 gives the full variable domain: GAGVSQSPRYKVAKRGQDVALRCDPISGHVSLFWYQQALGQGPEFLTYFQNEAQLDKSGLPSDRFFAERPEGSVSTLKIQRTQQEDSAVYLCASSSSPGQWDEQFFGPGTRLTVL.

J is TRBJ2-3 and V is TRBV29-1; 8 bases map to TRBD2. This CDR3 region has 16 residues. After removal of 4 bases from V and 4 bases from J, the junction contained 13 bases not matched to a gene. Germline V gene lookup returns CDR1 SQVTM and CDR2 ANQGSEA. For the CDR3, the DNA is TGCAGCGTTGTACCGACTAGCGAAGGACTCCCAGATACGCAGTATTTT. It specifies CSVVPTSEGLPDTQYF.

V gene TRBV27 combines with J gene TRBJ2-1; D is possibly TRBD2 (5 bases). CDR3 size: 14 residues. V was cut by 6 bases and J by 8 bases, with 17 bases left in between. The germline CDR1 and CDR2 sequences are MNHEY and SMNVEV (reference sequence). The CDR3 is CASRISGTPDEQFF. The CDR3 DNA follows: TGTGCCAGCAGGATATCGGGAACACCGGATGAGCAGTTCTTC.

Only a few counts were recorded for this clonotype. The CDR3 sequence is CATSRFNQPQHF. The CDR3 DNA reads as TGTGCCACCAGCCGGTTCAATCAGCCCCAGCATTTT. The chain carries TRBV15 and TRBJ1-5; D is unclear. V was cut by 5 bases and J by 3 bases, with 5 bases left in between. The CDR3 totals 12 residues. Germline V gene lookup returns CDR1 LNHNV and CDR2 YYDKDF (reference sequence). Supplemented by reference TRBV15 and TRBJ1-5, the full variable domain reads DAMVIQNPRYQVTQFGKPVTLSCSQTLNHNVMYWYQQKSSQAPKLLFHYYDKDFNNEADTPDNFQSRRPNTSFCFLDIRSPGLGDTAMYLCATSRFNQPQHFGDGTRLSIL.

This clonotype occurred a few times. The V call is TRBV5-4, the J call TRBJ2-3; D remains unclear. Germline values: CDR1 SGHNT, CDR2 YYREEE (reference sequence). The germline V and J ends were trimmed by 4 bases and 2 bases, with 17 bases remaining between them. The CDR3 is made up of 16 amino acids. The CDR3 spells CASSRSRQALTDTQYF. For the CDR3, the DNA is TGTGCCAGCAGCCGCTCTCGTCAGGCCCTCACAGATACGCAGTATTTT.

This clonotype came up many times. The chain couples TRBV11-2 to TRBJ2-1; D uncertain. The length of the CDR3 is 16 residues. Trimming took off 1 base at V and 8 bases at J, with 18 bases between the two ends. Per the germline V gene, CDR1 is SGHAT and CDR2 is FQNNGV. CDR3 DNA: TGTGCCAGCAGCTTAGCTCTAGGTGGTTTCGCGGATGAGCAGTTCTTC. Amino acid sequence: CASSLALGGFADEQFF.

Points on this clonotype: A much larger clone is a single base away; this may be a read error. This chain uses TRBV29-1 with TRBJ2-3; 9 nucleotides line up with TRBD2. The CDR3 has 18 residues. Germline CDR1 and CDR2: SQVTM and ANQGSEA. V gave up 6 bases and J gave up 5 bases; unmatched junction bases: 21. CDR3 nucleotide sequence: TGCAGCGTAACCGCGTATAGCGGGGGACACCATAGGGGAGATACGCAGTATTTT. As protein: CSVTAYSGGHHRGDTQYF.

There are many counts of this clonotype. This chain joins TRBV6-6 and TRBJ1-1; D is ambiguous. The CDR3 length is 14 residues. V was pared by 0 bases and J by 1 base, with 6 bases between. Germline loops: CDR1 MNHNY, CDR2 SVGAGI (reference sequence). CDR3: CASSYSGGNTEAFF. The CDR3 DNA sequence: TGTGCCAGCAGTTACTCGGGAGGGAACACTGAAGCTTTCTTT.

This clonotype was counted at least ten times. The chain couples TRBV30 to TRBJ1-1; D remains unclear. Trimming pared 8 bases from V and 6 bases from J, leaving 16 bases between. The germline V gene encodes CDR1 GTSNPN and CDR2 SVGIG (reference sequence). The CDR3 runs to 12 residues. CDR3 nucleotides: TGTGCCGGGGTGGGGTTGATGGCTGAAGCTTTCTTT. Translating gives CAGVGLMAEAFF.

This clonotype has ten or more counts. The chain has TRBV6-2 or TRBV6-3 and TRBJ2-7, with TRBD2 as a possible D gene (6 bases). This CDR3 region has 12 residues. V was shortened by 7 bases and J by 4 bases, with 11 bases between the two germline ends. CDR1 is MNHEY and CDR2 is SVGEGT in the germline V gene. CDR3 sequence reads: CASKRVSYEQYF. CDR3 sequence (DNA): TGTGCCAGCAAGCGGGTCTCGTACGAGCAGTACTTC.

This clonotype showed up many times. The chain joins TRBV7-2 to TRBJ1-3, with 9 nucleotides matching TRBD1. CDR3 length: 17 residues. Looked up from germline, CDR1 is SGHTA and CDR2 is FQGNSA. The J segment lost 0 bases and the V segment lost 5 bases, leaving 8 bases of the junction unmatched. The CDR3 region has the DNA TGTGCCAGCAGCGCAACAGGGGGCTCCTACTCTGGAAACACCATATATTTT. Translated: CASSATGGSYSGNTIYF. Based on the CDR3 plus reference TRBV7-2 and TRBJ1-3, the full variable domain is GAGVSQSPSNKVTEKGKDVELRCDPISGHTALYWYRQSLGQGLEFLIYFQGNSAPDKSGLPSDRFSAERTGGSVSTLTIQRTQQEDSAVYLCASSATGGSYSGNTIYFGEGSWLTVV.

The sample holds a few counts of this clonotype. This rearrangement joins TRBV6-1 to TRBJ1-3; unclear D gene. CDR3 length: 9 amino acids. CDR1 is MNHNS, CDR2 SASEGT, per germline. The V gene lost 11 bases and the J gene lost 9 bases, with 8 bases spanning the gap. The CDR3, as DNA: TGTGCCGGCACGACCACCATATATTTT. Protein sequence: CAGTTTIYF.